This T cell receptor beta chain derives from a study of T cell repertoires in cytomegalovirus infection. Study at large: It was the public TCR beta signatures that indicated both CMV infection and matching HLA type.

Note on this clonotype: Antigen specificity is unknown.

Each CDR3 protein is one row after TCRdb ran MiXCR on the reads. The data contain 640,000 or so distinct CDR3 sequences, 33% of them singletons. Trimming cost V 0 bases and J 5 bases, with 7 bases left between them. This CDR3 has 13 amino acids. Whole-study results and caveats: What dominated the ex vivo response were HLA-C-restricted CMV-specific TCR beta clonotypes.

The input for sequencing was cultured PBMCs, taken from culture after CMV antigen stimulation. The V call is TRBV12-3 or TRBV12-4, the J call TRBJ2-5; D is undetermined. This receptor was taken from a human donor in good health (CMV status not recorded). Some clones in this sample may be carry-over from other donors' samples. This CDR3 is CASSLASGETQYF. Written as DNA, the CDR3 is TGTGCCAGCAGTTTAGCCTCTGGGGAGACCCAGTACTTC.